These 8 T cell receptor beta chains originate from one sample sequenced in a study of cytomegalovirus exposure and HLA in healthy donors. The PCR ran on 60 Vbeta and 13 Jbeta primers. Method: immunoSEQ multiplex PCR; TCRdb's copy keeps in-frame clones and lacks some. Of approximately 170,000 clones listed, almost 80% were seen once; the top ten hold about 1.5%. What was sequenced was PBMCs. Source of these receptors: a woman aged 18-29 years in good health and CMV-seronegative.

The chain uses TRBV5-1 and TRBJ2-2; D is possibly TRBD2 (5 bases). The germline gives CDR1 SGHRS, CDR2 YFSETQ. Deletions cut 5 bases from V and 4 bases from J, with 12 bases between. This CDR3 is built from 14 residues. CDR3 nucleotide sequence: TGCGCCAGCAGAGTCGGCGCGGGCACCGGGGAGCTGTTTTTT. It specifies CASRVGAGTGELFF. Drawing the rest from reference TRBV5-1 and TRBJ2-2, the complete variable domain is KAGVTQTPRYLIKTRGQQVTLSCSPISGHRSVSWYQQTPGQGLQFLFEYFSETQRNKGNFPGRFSGRQFSNSRSEMNVSTLELGDSALYLCASRVGAGTGELFFGEGSRLTVL.

V usage is TRBV28 and J usage is TRBJ2-1; 10 nucleotides line up with TRBD2. The CDR3 has 15 residues. V lost 1 base and J lost 9; bases outside the gene matches: 6. CDR1 is MDHEN and CDR2 is SYDVKM in the germline V gene. CDR3 bases: TGTGCCAGCAGTTTATTTACTAGCGGGACTAGTGAGCAGTTCTTC. Translating gives CASSLFTSGTSEQFF.

The chain recombines TRBV4-2 with TRBJ2-1, with 9 bases identical to TRBD2. From germline, CDR1 is LGHNA and CDR2 YNFKEQ. This CDR3 has 18 residues. V dropped 0 bases and J dropped 4; count of bases not matched to a gene: 10. CDR3 bases: TGTGCCAGCAGCCAAGAAGGGGCCGGGACTAGCCGGTACAATGAGCAGTTCTTC. Protein product: CASSQEGAGTSRYNEQFF.

The rearrangement uses TRBV19 and TRBJ2-3; 10 nucleotides line up with TRBD1. This CDR3 has 16 amino acids. The V and J ends lost 5 bases and 3 bases, in that order; junction bases with no gene match: 8. CDR1 and CDR2 (germline): LNHDA, SQIVND (reference sequence). This chain's CDR3 is CASSLRQGAATDTQYF. The CDR3, as DNA: TGTGCCAGTAGTCTCCGACAGGGGGCAGCTACAGATACGCAGTATTTT.

This chain uses TRBV25-1 with TRBJ1-1; D might be TRBD1 (6 bases). The CDR3 covers 14 residues. Looked up from germline, CDR1 is MGHDK and CDR2 is SYGVNS. V lost 5 bases to trimming and J lost 4 bases, with 14 bases between them. The DNA of the CDR3 is TGTGCCAGCAGTCCACGCGGGGGCAGCACTGAAGCTTTCTTT. This translates into CASSPRGGSTEAFF.

There are a few counts of this clone. This chain links TRBV29-1 with TRBJ2-3; 9 bases align to TRBD1. Trimming cost V 6 bases and J 1 base; bases outside gene matches: 8. The CDR3 contains 15 residues. Germline assignment: CDR1 SQVTM and CDR2 ANQGSEA. Written as DNA, the CDR3 is TGCAGCGTCTGCCGGGACAGGGTAGGCACAGATACGCAGTATTTT. Translating it yields CSVCRDRVGTDTQYF.

The V call is TRBV28, the J call TRBJ2-7; 8 bases are shared with TRBD2. Germline-derived CDR1 and CDR2 are MDHEN and SYDVKM. The CDR3 sequence is 13 residues long. J was trimmed by 7 bases and V by 8 bases; bases with no gene match: 10. The CDR3 DNA reads TGTGCCAGCCGTGAAGCGGGAGAATTGGAGCAGTACTTC. Protein product: CASREAGELEQYF.

CDR3 region: CASSLGSSYRPATNEKLFF. The CDR3 DNA reads as TGTGCCAGCAGCTTAGGGTCTTCGTACAGGCCGGCAACTAATGAAAAACTGTTTTTT. This chain uses TRBV7-9 with TRBJ1-4, with D tentatively TRBD1 (5 bases). V shed 1 base and J shed 0 bases, with 18 bases lying between them. CDR1 is SEHNR, CDR2 FQNEAQ, per germline (reference sequence). The CDR3 is made up of 19 amino acids.